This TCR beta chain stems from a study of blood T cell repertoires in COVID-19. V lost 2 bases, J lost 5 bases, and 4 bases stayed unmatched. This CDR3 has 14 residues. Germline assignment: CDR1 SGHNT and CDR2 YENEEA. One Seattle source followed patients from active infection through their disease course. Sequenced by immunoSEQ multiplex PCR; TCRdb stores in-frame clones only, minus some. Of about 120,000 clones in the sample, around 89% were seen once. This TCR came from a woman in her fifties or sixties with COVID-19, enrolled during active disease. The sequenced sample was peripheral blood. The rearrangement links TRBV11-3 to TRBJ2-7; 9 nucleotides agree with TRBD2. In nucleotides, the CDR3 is TGTGCCAGCAGCTTAAGCATAGCGGGGGACGAGCAGTACTTC. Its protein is CASSLSIAGDEQYF. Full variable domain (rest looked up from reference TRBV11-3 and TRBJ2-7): EAGVVQSPRYKIIEKKQPVAFWCNPISGHNTLYWYLQNLGQGPELLIRYENEEAVDDSQLPKDRFSAERLKGVDSTLKIQPAELGDSAVYLCASSLSIAGDEQYFGPGTRLTVT.